Each of the 30 T cell receptor beta chains below was sequenced from the same sample in a study of sequential checkpoint blockade in melanoma. The table came from immunoSEQ multiplex PCR; TCRdb's copy has only in-frame clones and leaves some out. The data contain 4,000 to 5,500 clones, approximately 29% of them singletons. Indicated treatment: randomized to nivolumab then ipilimumab (arm A) or the reverse (arm B). Source: tumor tissue (inferred from file names), taken from a patient given nivolumab and ipilimumab in sequence. These receptors originate from a human donor with melanoma.

This CDR3 is CASSAPRAGLGTDTQYF. CDR3 coding DNA: TGTGCCAGCAGTGCCCCCCGGGCAGGGTTGGGCACAGATACGCAGTATTTT. This chain uses TRBV6-8 with TRBJ2-3, with D tentatively TRBD1 (5 bases). The V gene lost 5 bases and the J gene lost 1 base, with 19 bases spanning the gap. CDR3 length equals 17 residues. Germline V lookup: CDR1 MNHGY, CDR2 SAAAGT.

V and J are TRBV6-8 and TRBJ2-1; 10 nucleotides line up with TRBD2. The germline V gene encodes CDR1 MNHGY and CDR2 SAAAGT. This CDR3 has 16 amino acids. The J segment lost 6 bases and the V segment lost 4 bases, leaving 9 bases of the junction unmatched. DNA of the CDR3: TGTGCCAGCAGTTTTACTAGCGGGGTGCTGCGCAATGAGCAGTTCTTC. This encodes CASSFTSGVLRNEQFF.

This clone was seen repeatedly, ten times or more. This chain links TRBV1 with TRBJ1-1. TRBV1 is a pseudogene segment. The CDR3 is 14 residues long. CDR3 DNA sequence: TGCGCCAGCAGCCAAGATGGAGGGTGGACTGAAGCTTTCTTT. This gives the protein CASSQDGGWTEAFF.

This clone is classed as medium-sized (0.01 to 0.1%). V is TRBV6-8 and J is TRBJ2-1, with D maybe TRBD1 (6 bases). Trimming shortened V by 6 bases and J by 10 bases, and 13 bases separated the two germline ends. The CDR3 runs to 12 residues. Germline CDR1 MNHGY, CDR2 SAAAGT. As DNA, the CDR3 is TGTGCCAGCAGCCTGGACAGTTACGAGCAGTTCTTC. Its protein is CASSLDSYEQFF.

The table lists this clone with a few counts. The gene calls are TRBV30 and TRBJ1-1, with D unresolved. This CDR3 comprises 14 residues. The V end lost 0 bases, the J end lost 1 base, and 9 bases lay between the germline ends. The germline CDR1 and CDR2 sequences are GTSNPN and SVGIG (reference sequence). CDR3 residues: CAWSVRGRNTEAFF. The CDR3 DNA is TGTGCCTGGAGTGTACGAGGGCGGAACACTGAAGCTTTCTTT.

This clone was observed a few times. J is TRBJ2-1 and V is TRBV5-1, with D perhaps matching TRBD2 (6 bases). Trimming took 2 bases from V and 0 from J, leaving 12 bases between them. This CDR3 comprises 16 residues. CDR1 SGHRS and CDR2 YFSETQ come from the germline V gene. The CDR3: CASSFGGTGSYNEQFF. CDR3 DNA: TGCGCCAGCAGCTTCGGCGGGACTGGCTCCTACAATGAGCAGTTCTTC. Full variable domain (rest looked up from reference TRBV5-1 and TRBJ2-1): KAGVTQTPRYLIKTRGQQVTLSCSPISGHRSVSWYQQTPGQGLQFLFEYFSETQRNKGNFPGRFSGRQFSNSRSEMNVSTLELGDSALYLCASSFGGTGSYNEQFFGPGTRLTVL.

The chain couples TRBV5-1 to TRBJ1-6; D might be TRBD1 (6 bases). This CDR3 has 14 amino acids. In germline, CDR1 is SGHRS, CDR2 YFSETQ. Trimming took off 4 bases at V and 5 bases at J, with 10 bases between the two ends. The CDR3 bases are TGCGCCAGCAGCGGGGGGGCTAATAATTCACCCCTCCACTTT. It specifies CASSGGANNSPLHF.

This clone is judged medium-sized. The V call is TRBV11-3, the J call TRBJ2-3, with D possibly matching TRBD1 (6 bases). V lost 6 bases to trimming and J lost 3 bases, with 13 bases between them. Germline V gene lookup returns CDR1 SGHNT and CDR2 YENEEA. The CDR3 spans 14 residues. In nucleotides, the CDR3 is TGTGCCAGCAGGATACATAGGGGGACAGATACGCAGTATTTT. This translates into CASRIHRGTDTQYF.

This clone has only a few counts. The chain couples TRBV18 to TRBJ2-1; D is unclear. The CDR3 runs 13 residues. Germline assignment: CDR1 KGHSH and CDR2 LQKENI. V gave up 3 bases and J gave up 5 bases, with 8 bases separating them. This CDR3 reads CASSPRRNNEQFF. The CDR3 DNA reads TGTGCCAGCTCACCCCGACGAAACAATGAGCAGTTCTTC. The variable domain in full, completed from reference TRBV18 and TRBJ2-1, reads NAGVMQNPRHLVRRRGQEARLRCSPMKGHSHVYWYRQLPEEGLKFMVYLQKENIIDESGMPKERFSAEFPKEGPSILRIQQVVRGDSAAYFCASSPRRNNEQFFGPGTRLTVL.

This chain joins TRBV19 and TRBJ1-2, with D perhaps matching TRBD1 (5 bases). The CDR3 covers 11 residues. V was trimmed by 3 bases and J by 7 bases, leaving 6 bases between them. Germline assignment: CDR1 LNHDA and CDR2 SQIVND (reference sequence). DNA for the CDR3: TGTGCCAGTAGTATCGGGGCTGGCTACACCTTC. Its translation: CASSIGAGYTF.

CDR3 sequence: CASSLHSLYNEQFF. CDR3 sequence (DNA): TGTGCCAGCAGTCTTCACAGCCTATACAATGAGCAGTTCTTC. This sequence joins TRBV6-8 and TRBJ2-1; no reliable D call. The V end lost 5 bases, the J end lost 4 bases, and 12 bases lay between the germline ends. CDR1 MNHGY and CDR2 SAAAGT come from the germline V gene. This CDR3 spans 14 amino acids.

This clone was counted at least ten times. V usage is TRBV6-8 and J usage is TRBJ2-2; 7 nucleotides match TRBD2. V gave up 7 bases and J gave up 4 bases; unmatched junction bases: 3. The CDR3 is made up of 13 amino acids. The germline CDR1 and CDR2 sequences are MNHGY and SAAAGT. CDR3: CASMGGGTGELFF. In DNA form, the CDR3 reads TGTGCCAGCATGGGGGGGGGCACCGGGGAGCTGTTTTTT.

This clone was counted a single time. J is TRBJ2-7 and V is TRBV29-1; TRBD1 might be the D (5 bases). This CDR3 spans 14 amino acids. From germline, CDR1 is SQVTM and CDR2 ANQGSEA. Trimming pared 4 bases from V and 3 bases from J, leaving 16 bases between. The CDR3 sequence: CSVVPADGHYEQYF. DNA for the CDR3: TGCAGCGTTGTTCCCGCGGACGGACACTACGAGCAGTACTTC.

In its sample, this clone was seen a few times. The V call is TRBV15, the J call TRBJ1-1; D gene ambiguous. With 1 base removed from V and 0 bases from J, the gap between germline ends came to 9 bases. This CDR3 has 15 residues. Germline lookup yields CDR1 LNHNV and CDR2 YYDKDF (reference sequence). The DNA of the CDR3 is TGTGCCACCAGCAGAGGTGTATCCCTGAACACTGAAGCTTTCTTT. Protein: CATSRGVSLNTEAFF. Full variable domain (outside the CDR3, taken from reference TRBV15 and TRBJ1-1): DAMVIQNPRYQVTQFGKPVTLSCSQTLNHNVMYWYQQKSSQAPKLLFHYYDKDFNNEADTPDNFQSRRPNTSFCFLDIRSPGLGDTAMYLCATSRGVSLNTEAFFGQGTRLTVV.

This clone showed up just once. The J gene is TRBJ1-1, the V gene TRBV5-1; 7 nucleotides agree with TRBD1. This CDR3 region has 16 residues. J was trimmed by 3 bases and V by 4 bases; bases with no gene match: 12. Germline CDR1 SGHRS, CDR2 YFSETQ. The CDR3 is CASSLQGGPGDTEAFF. The CDR3 DNA reads as TGCGCCAGCAGCCTTCAGGGGGGGCCAGGGGACACTGAAGCTTTCTTT.

This clone qualifies as medium-sized. The chain joins TRBV11-3 to TRBJ2-3; 11 nucleotides align to TRBD2. Germline trimming cut 5 bases from V and 0 bases from J; bases unmatched to any gene: 4. The CDR3 has 16 residues. Germline V gives CDR1 SGHNT, CDR2 YENEEA. CDR3 loop: CASSLLAGASTDTQYF. CDR3 DNA: TGTGCCAGCAGCCTACTAGCGGGGGCTAGCACAGATACGCAGTATTTT. The variable domain in full, completed from reference TRBV11-3 and TRBJ2-3, reads EAGVVQSPRYKIIEKKQPVAFWCNPISGHNTLYWYLQNLGQGPELLIRYENEEAVDDSQLPKDRFSAERLKGVDSTLKIQPAELGDSAVYLCASSLLAGASTDTQYFGPGTRLTVL.

This clone turned up a few times. V is TRBV11-3 and J is TRBJ2-7; maybe TRBD1 (6 bases). Looked up from germline, CDR1 is SGHNT and CDR2 is YENEEA. CDR3 length: 17 amino acids. Between the trimmed V and J ends, which lost 1 base and 1 base, there was a span of 17 bases. The chain's CDR3 is CASSLGAGVGLSYEQYF. The CDR3 DNA is TGTGCCAGCAGCTTAGGTGCAGGGGTCGGCCTTTCCTACGAGCAGTACTTC.

The chain couples TRBV11-3 to TRBJ1-1; 8 nucleotides line up with TRBD1. CDR3 length: 15 residues. The germline CDR1 and CDR2 sequences are SGHNT and YENEEA. Trimming took 0 bases from V and 2 from J; bases not matched to a gene: 2. CDR3 amino acids: CASSLDQGANTEAFF. CDR3 nucleotides: TGTGCCAGCAGCTTAGATCAGGGGGCAAACACTGAAGCTTTCTTT.

The gene calls are TRBV14 and TRBJ2-5; D is possibly TRBD1 or TRBD2 (5 bases each). Trimming removed 1 base from V and 12 bases from J, with 12 bases in between. Germline V gene sequence: CDR1 SGHDN, CDR2 FVKESK. The CDR3 is 12 residues long. The DNA of the CDR3 is TGTGCCAGCAGCCAAGGAGGGGCGAGAGAGTACTTC. This sequence encodes CASSQGGAREYF.

This sequence joins TRBV6-8 and TRBJ2-3, with D possibly being TRBD1 (6 bases). Germline V gene data show CDR1 as MNHGY and CDR2 as SAAAGT. CDR3 length: 13 amino acids. V lost 4 bases to trimming and J lost 5 bases, with 10 bases between them. The CDR3 here is CASSLGQVDTQYF. Written as DNA, the CDR3 is TGTGCCAGCAGTTTGGGACAAGTAGATACGCAGTATTTT.

The chain has TRBV28 and TRBJ1-5; D is unresolved. V dropped 6 bases and J dropped 3 bases, with 18 bases sitting between them. CDR3 length: 16 residues. Germline V lookup: CDR1 MDHEN, CDR2 SYDVKM. The CDR3 DNA reads TGTGCCAGCAGAGCCGTTTGGGGTGGTGACAATCAGCCCCAGCATTTT. It encodes CASRAVWGGDNQPQHF. Full variable domain (outside the CDR3, taken from reference TRBV28 and TRBJ1-5): DVKVTQSSRYLVKRTGEKVFLECVQDMDHENMFWYRQDPGLGLRLIYFSYDVKMKEKGDIPEGYSVSREKKERFSLILESASTNQTSMYLCASRAVWGGDNQPQHFGDGTRLSIL.

This clone was counted only a few times. The chain combines TRBV6-8 with TRBJ2-1; D is unclear. CDR1 is MNHGY, CDR2 SAAAGT, per germline. Trimming removed 6 bases at V and 0 bases at J, with 15 bases between. This CDR3 has 16 residues. The CDR3 DNA reads TGTGCCAGCAGCTATATGAGATCGGGCTCCTACAATGAGCAGTTCTTC. This translates into CASSYMRSGSYNEQFF.

The chain joins TRBV19 to TRBJ2-7; D is perhaps TRBD1 or TRBD2 (6 bases each). The CDR3 runs 16 residues. CDR1 is LNHDA and CDR2 is SQIVND in the germline V gene (reference sequence). The V and J ends lost 3 bases and 0 bases respectively, with 15 bases between them. The CDR3 DNA reads as TGTGCCAGTAGTATGGTGGGGGGCGCGAGCTCCTACGAGCAGTACTTC. Translating gives CASSMVGGASSYEQYF.

The chain carries TRBV6-1 and TRBJ2-5; no clear D. The germline V gene has CDR1 MNHNS and CDR2 SASEGT. The CDR3 spans 15 residues. The V end was cut by 1 base, the J end by 5 bases, with 14 bases between. The CDR3 bases are TGTGCCAGCAGTGAAGTGGCGGCGATCCGGGAGACCCAGTACTTC. Protein: CASSEVAAIRETQYF.

This clone was seen a handful of times. The V call is TRBV28, the J call TRBJ2-1; 9 bases agree with TRBD1. This CDR3 has 15 residues. J gave up 3 bases and V 5 bases, and 5 bases lay outside the gene matches. In germline, CDR1 is MDHEN, CDR2 SYDVKM. The CDR3: CASSVSGQGYNEQFF. Written as DNA, the CDR3 is TGTGCCAGCAGTGTTTCGGGACAGGGCTACAATGAGCAGTTCTTC.

This clone was seen more than once but under ten times. The chain combines TRBV30 with TRBJ2-7; 8 bases agree with TRBD1. CDR3 length: 15 residues. V dropped 1 base and J dropped 5; count of bases not matched to a gene: 10. Per germline, CDR1 GTSNPN and CDR2 SVGIG (reference sequence). The chain's CDR3 is CAWSDYDRGRHEQYF. The CDR3 coding sequence is TGTGCCTGGAGTGATTACGACAGGGGTAGGCACGAGCAGTACTTC.

This clone showed up just a few times. The J gene is TRBJ1-3, the V gene TRBV30, with TRBD1 identical over 8 bases. V shed 0 bases, J shed 2 bases, and the junction held 15 bases outside the gene matches. CDR3 length: 19 amino acids. Germline lookup yields CDR1 GTSNPN and CDR2 SVGIG (reference sequence). The CDR3 DNA sequence: TGTGCCTGGAGTGTACGGGGGACAGGAATAACGGGGACTGGAAACACCATATATTTT. Translating it yields CAWSVRGTGITGTGNTIYF.

The chain joins TRBV5-1 to TRBJ2-7, with TRBD1 identical over 11 bases. CDR1 is SGHRS, CDR2 YFSETQ, per germline. After removal of 4 bases from V and 2 bases from J, the junction contained 5 bases not matched to a gene. The CDR3 contains 15 residues. The CDR3 DNA reads TGCGCCAGCAGCCCGGGGACAGGGGGTGCCTACGAGCAGTACTTC. It is translated as CASSPGTGGAYEQYF.

V gene TRBV10-3 combines with J gene TRBJ2-3; D unclear. The CDR3 spans 15 residues. The V end was cut by 10 bases, the J end by 3 bases, with 20 bases between. Germline lookup yields CDR1 ENHRY and CDR2 SYGVKD. CDR3 coding DNA: TGTGCCAGCTCCTGGTTCCGGACCGAGACAGATACGCAGTATTTT. Its translation: CASSWFRTETDTQYF.

This clone was counted a few times. The V gene is TRBV9, the J gene TRBJ2-1; TRBD1 or TRBD2 may be the D gene (6 bases each). This CDR3 contains 15 residues. Trimming stripped 0 bases from V and 7 bases from J, with 14 bases between. The V gene's germline CDR1 is SGDLS and CDR2 YYNGEE. CDR3: CASSVGGGLWNEQFF. DNA for the CDR3: TGTGCCAGCAGCGTAGGTGGGGGGCTCTGGAATGAGCAGTTCTTC.